The entry below gives a single T cell receptor beta chain sequence along with its context. TCRdb's copy holds only in-frame clones and misses some; the assay was immunoSEQ multiplex PCR. Of about 1 million clones in the sample, about 74% were seen once. These data belong to a study of shared clonotypes between healthy human individuals. Germline V gene data show CDR1 as LGHNA and CDR2 as YSLEER. This CDR3 region has 14 residues. Unmatched junction bases numbered 10, after V lost 5 bases and J lost 10 bases. The sequencing sample was made of memory CD4+ T cells sorted from blood. Subset denoted: CD45RA-negative fraction. This chain connects TRBV4-3 to TRBJ2-4; 8 nucleotides align to TRBD2. This sequence originates from a man between 18 and 29 years old in good health. The chain's CDR3 is CASSSGLVDGIQYF. CDR3 in DNA: TGCGCCAGCAGCTCGGGACTAGTGGACGGTATTCAGTACTTC.